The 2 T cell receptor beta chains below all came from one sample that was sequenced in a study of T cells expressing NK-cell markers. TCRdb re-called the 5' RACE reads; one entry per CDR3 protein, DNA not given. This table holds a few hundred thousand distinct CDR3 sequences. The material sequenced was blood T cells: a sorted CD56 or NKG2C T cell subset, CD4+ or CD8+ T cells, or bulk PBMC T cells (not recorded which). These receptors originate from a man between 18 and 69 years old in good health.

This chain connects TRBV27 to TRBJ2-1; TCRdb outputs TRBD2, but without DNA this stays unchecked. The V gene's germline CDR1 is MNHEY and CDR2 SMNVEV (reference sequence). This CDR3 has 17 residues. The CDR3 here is CASSSIRTSRGYNEQFF.

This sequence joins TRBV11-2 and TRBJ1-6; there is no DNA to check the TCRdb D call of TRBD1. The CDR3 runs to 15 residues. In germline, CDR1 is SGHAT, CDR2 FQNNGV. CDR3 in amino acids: CASSLGARVNSPLHF.